This T cell receptor (beta chain) is from a study of cytomegalovirus exposure and HLA in healthy donors. Study-wide results and caveats: Common viral pathogens seemed to be connected with several of the most significant clusters, according to a later analysis. Some V segments (TRBV6-2 and TRBV6-3 among them) were excluded as indistinguishable. Using the classifier, cytomegalovirus status was reportedly diagnosed with high specificity and sensitivity. Researchers reported from a later analysis that most CMV-associated TCR beta chains appeared HLA-restricted.

Unmatched junction bases numbered 8, after V lost 3 bases and J lost 5 bases. The CDR3 is 16 amino acids. Looked up from germline, CDR1 is MGHRA and CDR2 is YSYEKL. As for this clone: Its cognate antigen is unknown.

With 60 Vbeta and 13 Jbeta primers, the PCR was carried out. Measured with immunoSEQ multiplex PCR; TCRdb has only the in-frame clones, and not every one. This sample has over 90,000 clones, with under 65% found just once. This TCR was sampled from a man aged 55 to 70 in good health and CMV-seronegative. The V gene is TRBV4-1, the J gene TRBJ2-3; 10 bases fit TRBD1. The material sequenced was PBMCs. CDR3 residues: CASSQPDRGKEDTQYF. DNA for the CDR3: TGCGCCAGCAGCCAGCCGGACAGGGGGAAGGAAGATACGCAGTATTTT.